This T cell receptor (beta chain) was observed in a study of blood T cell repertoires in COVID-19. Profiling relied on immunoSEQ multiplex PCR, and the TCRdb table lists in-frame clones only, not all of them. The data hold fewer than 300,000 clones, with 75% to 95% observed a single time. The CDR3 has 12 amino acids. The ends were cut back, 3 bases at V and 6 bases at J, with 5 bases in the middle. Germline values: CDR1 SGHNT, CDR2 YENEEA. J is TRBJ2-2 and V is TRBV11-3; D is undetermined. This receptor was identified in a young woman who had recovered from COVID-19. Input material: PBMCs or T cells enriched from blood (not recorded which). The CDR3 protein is CASSFRSGELFF. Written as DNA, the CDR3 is TGTGCCAGCAGCTTCAGATCCGGGGAGCTGTTTTTT.